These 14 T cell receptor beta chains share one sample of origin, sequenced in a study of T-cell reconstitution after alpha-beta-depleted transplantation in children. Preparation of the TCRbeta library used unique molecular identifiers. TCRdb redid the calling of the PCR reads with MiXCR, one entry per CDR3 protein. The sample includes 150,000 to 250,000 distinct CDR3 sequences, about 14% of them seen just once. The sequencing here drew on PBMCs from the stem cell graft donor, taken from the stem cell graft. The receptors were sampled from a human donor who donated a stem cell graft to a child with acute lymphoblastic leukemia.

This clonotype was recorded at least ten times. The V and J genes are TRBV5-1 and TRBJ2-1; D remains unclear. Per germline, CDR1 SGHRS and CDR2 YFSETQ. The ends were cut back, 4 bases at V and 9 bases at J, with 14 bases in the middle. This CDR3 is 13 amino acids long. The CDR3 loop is CASSPKEFGEQFF. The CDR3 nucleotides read TGCGCCAGCAGCCCCAAGGAGTTCGGTGAGCAGTTCTTC.

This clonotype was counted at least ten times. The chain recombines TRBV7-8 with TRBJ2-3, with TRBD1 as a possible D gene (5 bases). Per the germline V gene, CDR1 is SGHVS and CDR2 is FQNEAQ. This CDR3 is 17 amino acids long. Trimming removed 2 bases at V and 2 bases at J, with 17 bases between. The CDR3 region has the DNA TGTGCCAGCAGCTTACACCGTGGGGCTCCCCTCACAGATACGCAGTATTTT. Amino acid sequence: CASSLHRGAPLTDTQYF.

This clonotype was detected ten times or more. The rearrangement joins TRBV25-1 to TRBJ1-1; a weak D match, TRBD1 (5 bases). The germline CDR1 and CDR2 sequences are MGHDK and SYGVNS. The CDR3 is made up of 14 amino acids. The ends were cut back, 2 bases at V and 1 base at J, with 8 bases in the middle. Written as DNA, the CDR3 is TGTGCCAGCAGTGAAGGTCAGGGGAACACTGAAGCTTTCTTT. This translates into CASSEGQGNTEAFF.

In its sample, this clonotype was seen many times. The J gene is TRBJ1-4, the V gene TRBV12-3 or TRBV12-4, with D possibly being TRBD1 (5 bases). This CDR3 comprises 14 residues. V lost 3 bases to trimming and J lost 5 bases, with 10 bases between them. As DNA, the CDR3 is TGTGCCAGCAGTTTTATGGGGGAGAATGAAAAACTGTTTTTT. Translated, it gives CASSFMGENEKLFF.

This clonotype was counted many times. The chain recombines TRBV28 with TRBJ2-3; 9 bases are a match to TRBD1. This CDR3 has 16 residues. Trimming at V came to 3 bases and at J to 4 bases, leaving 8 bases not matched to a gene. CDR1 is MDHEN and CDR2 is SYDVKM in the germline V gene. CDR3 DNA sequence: TGTGCCAGCAGTTTCCCGGGACAGGGAGTCCCAGATACGCAGTATTTT. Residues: CASSFPGQGVPDTQYF. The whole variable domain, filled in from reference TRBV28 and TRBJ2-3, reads DVKVTQSSRYLVKRTGEKVFLECVQDMDHENMFWYRQDPGLGLRLIYFSYDVKMKEKGDIPEGYSVSREKKERFSLILESASTNQTSMYLCASSFPGQGVPDTQYFGPGTRLTVL.

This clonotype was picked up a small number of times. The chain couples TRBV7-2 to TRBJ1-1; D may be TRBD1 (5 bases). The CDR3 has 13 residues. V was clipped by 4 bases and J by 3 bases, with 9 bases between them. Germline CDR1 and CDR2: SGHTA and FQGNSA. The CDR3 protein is CASSYRWDTEAFF. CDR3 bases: TGTGCCAGCAGCTACAGGTGGGACACTGAAGCTTTCTTT.

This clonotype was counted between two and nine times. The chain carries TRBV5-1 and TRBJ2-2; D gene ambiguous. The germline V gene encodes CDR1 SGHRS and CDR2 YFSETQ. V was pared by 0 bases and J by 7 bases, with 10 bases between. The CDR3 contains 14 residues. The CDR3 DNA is TGCGCCAGCAGCTTGGGACCCCGAATCGGGGAGCTGTTTTTT. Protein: CASSLGPRIGELFF. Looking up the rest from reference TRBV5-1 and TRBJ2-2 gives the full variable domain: KAGVTQTPRYLIKTRGQQVTLSCSPISGHRSVSWYQQTPGQGLQFLFEYFSETQRNKGNFPGRFSGRQFSNSRSEMNVSTLELGDSALYLCASSLGPRIGELFFGEGSRLTVL.

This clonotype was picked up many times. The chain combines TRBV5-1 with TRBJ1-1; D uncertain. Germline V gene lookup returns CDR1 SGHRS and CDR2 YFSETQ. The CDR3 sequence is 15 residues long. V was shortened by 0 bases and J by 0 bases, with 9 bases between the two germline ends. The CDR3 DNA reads TGCGCCAGCAGCTTGGAGGGCACCTTGAACACTGAAGCTTTCTTT. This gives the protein CASSLEGTLNTEAFF.

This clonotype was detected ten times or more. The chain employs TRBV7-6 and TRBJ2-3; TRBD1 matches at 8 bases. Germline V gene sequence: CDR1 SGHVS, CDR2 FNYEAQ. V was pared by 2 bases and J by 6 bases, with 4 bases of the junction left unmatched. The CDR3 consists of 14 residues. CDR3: CASSLRTGRDTQYF. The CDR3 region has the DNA TGTGCCAGCAGCTTAAGGACAGGGAGGGATACGCAGTATTTT. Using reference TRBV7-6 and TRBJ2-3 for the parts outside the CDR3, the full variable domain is GAGVSQSPRYKVTKRGQDVALRCDPISGHVSLYWYRQALGQGPEFLTYFNYEAQQDKSGLPNDRFSAERPEGSISTLTIQRTEQRDSAMYRCASSLRTGRDTQYFGPGTRLTVL.

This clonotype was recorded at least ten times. CDR3 loop: CASSFRTGGTSPLHF. The CDR3 region has the DNA TGTGCCAGCAGTTTCCGGACAGGCGGGACTTCACCCCTCCACTTT. The chain links TRBV12-3 or TRBV12-4 to TRBJ1-6, with TRBD1 matching 7 bases. Germline trimming cut 3 bases from V and 9 bases from J; bases unmatched to any gene: 8. The CDR3 is 15 amino acids.

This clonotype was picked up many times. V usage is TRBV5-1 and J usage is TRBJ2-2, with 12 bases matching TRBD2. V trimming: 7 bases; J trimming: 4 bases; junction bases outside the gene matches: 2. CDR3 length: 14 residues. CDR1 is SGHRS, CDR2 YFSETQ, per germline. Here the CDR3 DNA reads TGCGCCAGCTCGACTAGCGGGAGCACCGGGGAGCTGTTTTTT. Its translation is CASSTSGSTGELFF.

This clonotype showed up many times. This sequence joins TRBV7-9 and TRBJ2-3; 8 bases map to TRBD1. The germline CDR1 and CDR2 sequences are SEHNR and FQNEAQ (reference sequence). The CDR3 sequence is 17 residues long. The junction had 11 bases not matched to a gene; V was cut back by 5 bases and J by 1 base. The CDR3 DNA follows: TGTGCCAGCAGCAAGACTACAGGGGGAGTGGGCACAGATACGCAGTATTTT. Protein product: CASSKTTGGVGTDTQYF. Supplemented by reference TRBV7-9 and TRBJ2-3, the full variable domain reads DTGVSQNPRHKITKRGQNVTFRCDPISEHNRLYWYRQTLGQGPEFLTYFQNEAQLEKSRLLSDRFSAERPKGSFSTLEIQRTEQGDSAMYLCASSKTTGGVGTDTQYFGPGTRLTVL.

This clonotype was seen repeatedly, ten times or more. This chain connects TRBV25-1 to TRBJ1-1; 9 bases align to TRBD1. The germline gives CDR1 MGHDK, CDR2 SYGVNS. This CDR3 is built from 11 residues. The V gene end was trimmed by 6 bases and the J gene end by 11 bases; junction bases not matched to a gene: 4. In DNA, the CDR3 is TGTGCCAGCAGACACAGGGGGCCCGCTTTCTTT. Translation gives CASRHRGPAFF.

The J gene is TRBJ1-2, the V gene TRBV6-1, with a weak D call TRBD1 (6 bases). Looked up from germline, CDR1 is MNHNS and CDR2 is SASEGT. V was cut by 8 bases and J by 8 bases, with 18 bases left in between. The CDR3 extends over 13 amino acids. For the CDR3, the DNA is TGTGCCAGCCGACAGGTCCTTCAACGGGGCTACACCTTC. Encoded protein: CASRQVLQRGYTF.